The 14 T cell receptor beta chains listed next were all sequenced from one sample in a study of tumor-infiltrating lymphocytes in oesophageal squamous cell carcinoma. TCRdb analysed the PCR reads with MiXCR anew, one entry per CDR3 protein. The sample records around 20,000 distinct CDR3 sequences, 40% to 55% being singletons. The specimen was esophageal tumor tissue. The receptors come from a male donor with esophageal squamous cell carcinoma.

Only a few counts were recorded for this clonotype. The chain recombines TRBV7-8 with TRBJ2-1, with D unresolved. The DNA end is a closer match to TRBJ2-7, so the J assignment may be wrong. This CDR3 is built from 12 residues. CDR1 is SGHVS, CDR2 FQNEAQ, per germline. CDR3 amino acids: CASSSDDHEQYF. The CDR3 region has the DNA TGTGCCAGCAGCTCGGACGACCACGAGCAGTACTTC.

This chain joins TRBV10-1 and TRBJ2-7; D is perhaps TRBD2 (5 bases). V was trimmed by 2 bases and J by 7 bases, leaving 15 bases between them. This CDR3 comprises 14 residues. CDR1 is WNHNN, CDR2 SYGVQD, per germline (reference sequence). The CDR3 here is CASSESGTYNEQYF. The CDR3 nucleotides read TGCGCCAGCAGTGAGAGCGGAACCTACAATGAGCAGTACTTC.

CDR3 region: CASRGPFSYNEQFF. In nucleotides, the CDR3 is TGTGCCAGCAGGGGACCGTTCTCCTACAATGAGCAGTTCTTC. V and J are TRBV6-8 and TRBJ2-5; D might be TRBD1 or TRBD2, each matching 5 bases. The J call is uncertain, as TRBJ2-1 better fits the DNA end. This CDR3 contains 14 residues. CDR1 and CDR2 from the germline V gene are MNHGY and SAAAGT.

The chain has TRBV10-2 and TRBJ2-1, with 13 bases lining up with TRBD2. Judging by the DNA end, TRBJ2-7 fits better; the J call may be wrong. This CDR3 comprises 14 residues. The V gene's germline CDR1 is WSHSY and CDR2 SAAADI. Here the CDR3 DNA reads TGCGCCAGCCAAACTAGCGGGGGGGATAGCGAGCAGTACTTC. Protein sequence: CASQTSGGDSEQYF.

As regards this clonotype: A single base separates this from a much larger clone, so it may be a read error. The chain employs TRBV11-1 and TRBJ2-1, with TRBD2 identical over 12 bases. V was clipped by 6 bases and J by 10 bases; unmatched bases: 7. CDR3 length: 14 amino acids. The germline V gene encodes CDR1 SGHAT and CDR2 FQDESV (reference sequence). This CDR3 is CASRRTSGTGEQFF. The CDR3 DNA reads TGTGCCAGCAGGCGGACTAGCGGGACGGGCGAGCAGTTCTTC.

This clonotype was seen a single time. The chain is built from TRBV7-8 and TRBJ2-7; D unclear. V lost 6 bases to trimming and J lost 0 bases, with 9 bases between them. Germline-derived CDR1 and CDR2 are SGHVS and FQNEAQ. The CDR3 is 13 residues long. The CDR3 sequence: CASRPSSSYEQYF. In nucleotides, the CDR3 is TGTGCCAGCAGACCCTCGAGCTCCTACGAGCAGTACTTC.

This clonotype showed up just a few times. V and J are TRBV7-2 and TRBJ2-4, with 7 positions matching TRBD1. The trim removed 5 bases at V and 1 base at J, leaving 8 bases unmatched. The CDR3 spans 16 residues. CDR1 is SGHTA, CDR2 FQGNSA, per germline. DNA for the CDR3: TGTGCCAGCAGCCCAGACAGGGCGGAGGCCAAAAACATTCAGTACTTC. Its translation: CASSPDRAEAKNIQYF.

The V gene is TRBV7-3, the J gene TRBJ2-5, with 8 bases fitting TRBD2. With the DNA end fitting TRBJ2-7 better, the J assignment may be wrong. The CDR3 has 19 amino acids. Germline loops: CDR1 SGHTA, CDR2 FQGTGA. The CDR3 DNA sequence: TGTGCCAGCAGCTCCCTTCCCCTATCTAGCGGGTCTTCACTCGACGAGCAGTACTTC. Its protein product is CASSSLPLSSGSSLDEQYF.

As concerns this clonotype: One junction end disagrees with the germline gene, perhaps due to a read error. V usage is TRBV7-9 and J usage is TRBJ2-2, with D maybe TRBD2 (6 bases). Germline V gene sequence: CDR1 SEHNR, CDR2 FQNEAQ (reference sequence). The CDR3 runs 16 residues. This chain's CDR3 is CASNLNPSSDTGELFF. The CDR3 coding sequence is TGTGCCAGCAACTTAAATCCCTCTAGCGACACCGGGGAGCTGTTTTTT.

The rearrangement uses TRBV6-2 or TRBV6-3 and TRBJ2-7; 10 bases are shared with TRBD1. Germline V CDR1 and CDR2: MNHEY, SVGEGT. The J segment lost 6 bases and the V segment lost 8 bases, leaving 10 bases of the junction unmatched. The CDR3 has 14 residues. The CDR3 loop is CASAGTGVGFEQYF. CDR3 nucleotide sequence: TGTGCCAGCGCTGGGACAGGGGTGGGTTTCGAGCAGTACTTC.

Relative to its sample, this clonotype is medium-sized. This chain connects TRBV6-1 to TRBJ2-7; maybe TRBD1 (5 bases). V was cut by 5 bases and J by 2 bases, with 19 bases left in between. Germline-derived CDR1 and CDR2 are MNHNS and SASEGT. CDR3 size: 16 residues. DNA for the CDR3: TGTGCCAGCAGTCTGGACGGGCAGGGTCGAACCTACGAGCAGTACTTC. Amino acid sequence: CASSLDGQGRTYEQYF.

At least ten counts were recorded for this clonotype. At one end, the junction sequence differs from germline, possibly due to a read error. This rearrangement joins TRBV6-1 to TRBJ2-7; possibly TRBD1 or TRBD2 for D (5 bases each). The germline V gene has CDR1 MNHNS and CDR2 SASEGT. This CDR3 has 14 amino acids. CDR3 amino acids: CASTFGTQSSPLHF. The DNA for the CDR3 is TGTGCCAGCACCTTCGGGACCCAGTCTTCACCCCTCCACTTC.

This clonotype was counted ten times or more. The V and J genes are TRBV12-3 or TRBV12-4 and TRBJ2-2; 9 nucleotides match TRBD1. The junction had 10 bases not matched to a gene; V was cut back by 3 bases and J by 2 bases. This CDR3 has 18 residues. As DNA, the CDR3 is TGTGCCAGCAGTTTCCGACCTCCGGGACAGGGTAACACCGGGGAGCTGTTTTTT. Translated: CASSFRPPGQGNTGELFF.

This clonotype has only a few counts. With a much larger clone just one base away, this may be a read error. The gene calls are TRBV10-1 and TRBJ2-7; 8 bases are a match to TRBD1. CDR3 length: 13 residues. From germline, CDR1 is WNHNN and CDR2 SYGVQD (reference sequence). The V segment lost 0 bases and the J segment 12 bases; nucleotides outside the gene matches: 7. CDR3 in DNA: TGCGCCAGCAGTGAGTCGGTCAGGGGGCGCCGGTACTTC. Amino acid sequence: CASSESVRGRRYF.